The 19 T cell receptor beta chains given below trace back to one sample, sequenced in a study of T cells in Graves' hyperthyroidism and ophthalmopathy (dated by TCRdb to between 2018 and 2021). The receptor library was made with multiplex PCR. TCRdb lists the instrument as Illumina HiSeq 2000. Amplification of TCR beta CDR3 regions was carried out from RNA transcripts. For the first round of RT-PCR on the TCR CDR3, the HTBI primer set was used together with the Qiagen OneStep RT-PCR kit. The public sequencing data were trimmed at Q25 with fastp and processed into clonotypes with MiXCR by TCRdb, which kept only in-frame beta chains. Rows with a matching CDR3 protein are joined into one entry that keeps the most common DNA and genes. The sample table contains nearly 600,000 distinct CDR3 sequences; only one count was recorded for around 14% of them. In total, the top ten clones hold less than 6% of the sample.

Sequenced material: blood. The receptors derive from a woman in her twenties or thirties with Graves' hyperthyroidism that later progressed to Graves' ophthalmopathy.

This clonotype was observed at least ten times. The V call is TRBV28, the J call TRBJ2-7; 10 bases fit TRBD2. With V trimmed by 4 bases and J by 6 bases, 6 bases remained unmatched. CDR3 size: 14 residues. The germline V gene encodes CDR1 MDHEN and CDR2 SYDVKM. The CDR3 sequence: CASSSLAGALEQYF. Here the CDR3 DNA reads TGTGCCAGCAGTTCCCTAGCGGGAGCCCTCGAGCAGTACTTC. The variable domain in full, completed from reference TRBV28 and TRBJ2-7, reads DVKVTQSSRYLVKRTGEKVFLECVQDMDHENMFWYRQDPGLGLRLIYFSYDVKMKEKGDIPEGYSVSREKKERFSLILESASTNQTSMYLCASSSLAGALEQYFGPGTRLTVT.

This clonotype was observed a few times. A much larger clone differs from this one at a single base, so this may be a read error. The rearrangement joins TRBV28 to TRBJ1-2; weak D call: TRBD1 (5 bases). Germline loops: CDR1 MDHEN, CDR2 SYDVKM. V was shortened by 2 bases and J by 4 bases, with 14 bases between the two germline ends. The CDR3 is 15 amino acids. The CDR3 DNA reads TGTGCCAGCAGTTTAGATTGGGCAGGGATCTATGGCTACACCTTC. The encoded protein is CASSLDWAGIYGYTF.

The chain joins TRBV10-3 to TRBJ1-1, with TRBD1 matching 8 bases. The length of the CDR3 is 17 residues. Germline-derived CDR1 and CDR2 are ENHRY and SYGVKD. V dropped 3 bases and J dropped 0; count of bases not matched to a gene: 9. CDR3 protein: CAISDYREGQVNTEAFF. Here the CDR3 DNA reads TGTGCCATCAGTGATTACCGTGAGGGACAGGTGAACACTGAAGCTTTCTTT.

This clonotype was seen ten or more times. The chain couples TRBV15 to TRBJ1-5; 7 bases agree with TRBD1. J gave up 12 bases and V 5 bases, and 10 bases lay outside the gene matches. The CDR3 has 13 amino acids. Germline-derived CDR1 and CDR2 are LNHNV and YYDKDF (reference sequence). The CDR3 protein is CATSPIDRASQHF. The CDR3 DNA is TGTGCCACCAGCCCTATCGACAGGGCCAGCCAGCATTTT.

V and J are TRBV5-1 and TRBJ1-4; TRBD1 agrees at 9 bases. This CDR3 is 14 amino acids long. Trimming took 4 bases from V and 7 from J; bases not matched to a gene: 5. Germline V lookup: CDR1 SGHRS, CDR2 YFSETQ. CDR3 sequence (DNA): TGCGCCAGCAGCGGAACGGGACAGGGTGAAAAACTGTTTTTT. Translation gives CASSGTGQGEKLFF.

A word on this clonotype: A read error may explain this, as a much larger clone is one base away. The gene calls are TRBV5-5 and TRBJ2-3, with D hard to call. The V end lost 4 bases, the J end lost 8 bases, and 17 bases lay between the germline ends. Germline V CDR1 and CDR2: SGHKS, YYEKEE (reference sequence). The CDR3 has 14 amino acids. CDR3: CASSVDQSAGTQYF. The DNA for the CDR3 is TGTGCCAGCAGCGTTGATCAGTCAGCAGGTACGCAGTATTTT. Supplemented by reference TRBV5-5 and TRBJ2-3, the full variable domain reads DAGVTQSPTHLIKTRGQQVTLRCSPISGHKSVSWYQQVLGQGPQFIFQYYEKEERGRGNFPDRFSARQFPNYSSELNVNALLLGDSALYLCASSVDQSAGTQYFGPGTRLTVL.

Concerning this clonotype itself: One base away lies a much larger clone, so this may be a sequencing read error. The chain is built from TRBV7-2 and TRBJ1-6, with TRBD1 matching over 8 bases. This CDR3 comprises 18 residues. Germline V gives CDR1 SGHTA, CDR2 FQGNSA. The CDR3 sequence: CASSLAPDRAGYNSPPHF. The CDR3 DNA reads as TGTGCCAGCAGCTTAGCCCCGGACAGGGCTGGCTATAATTCACCCCCCCACTTT. Together with reference TRBV7-2 and TRBJ1-6, the CDR3 gives the full variable domain: GAGVSQSPSNKVTEKGKDVELRCDPISGHTALYWYRQSLGQGLEFLIYFQGNSAPDKSGLPSDRFSAERTGGSVSTLTIQRTQQEDSAVYLCASSLAPDRAGYNSPPHFGNGTRLTVT.

The chain links TRBV5-1 to TRBJ1-1; the D is unclear. V shed 2 bases and J shed 1 base, with 15 bases lying between them. Looked up from germline, CDR1 is SGHRS and CDR2 is YFSETQ. This CDR3 has 16 residues. The CDR3 region has the DNA TGCGCCAGCAGCTTAGGCTCGAGCATACGGAACACTGAAGCTTTCTTT. It encodes CASSLGSSIRNTEAFF. Together with reference TRBV5-1 and TRBJ1-1, the CDR3 gives the full variable domain: KAGVTQTPRYLIKTRGQQVTLSCSPISGHRSVSWYQQTPGQGLQFLFEYFSETQRNKGNFPGRFSGRQFSNSRSEMNVSTLELGDSALYLCASSLGSSIRNTEAFFGQGTRLTVV.

This clonotype was found many times. The chain has TRBV2 and TRBJ2-1; D might be TRBD2 (5 bases). V lost 7 bases to trimming and J lost 7 bases, with 14 bases between them. Per the germline V gene, CDR1 is SNHLY and CDR2 is FYNNEI. The CDR3 length is 13 residues. The CDR3 spells CASNLALGNEQFF. The CDR3 nucleotides are TGTGCCAGCAATCTAGCACTAGGGAATGAGCAGTTCTTC.

This clonotype came up many times. This sequence joins TRBV20-1 and TRBJ2-6; D gene ambiguous. In germline, CDR1 is DFQATT, CDR2 SNEGSKA (reference sequence). V was pared by 3 bases and J by 3 bases, with 9 bases between. This CDR3 is 14 amino acids long. The CDR3 DNA is TGCAGTGCTAGGCTGGGAAATGGGGCCAACGTCCTGACTTTC. Protein product: CSARLGNGANVLTF.

This sequence joins TRBV19 and TRBJ1-3; perhaps TRBD1 as D (6 bases). The CDR3 covers 17 residues. Trimming left V 5 bases short and J 0 bases short, with 17 bases between. CDR1 and CDR2 from the germline V gene are LNHDA and SQIVND (reference sequence). DNA of the CDR3: TGTGCCAGTAGTCTCGTAGGGGGAAGGGTCTCTGGAAACACCATATATTTT. This sequence encodes CASSLVGGRVSGNTIYF.

This clonotype was recorded many times. The rearrangement links TRBV6-2 or TRBV6-3 to TRBJ1-1; D not certain. V was cut by 6 bases and J by 1 base, with 6 bases left in between. There are 12 residues in the CDR3. Germline V gene data show CDR1 as MNHEY and CDR2 as SVGEGT. CDR3 amino acids: CASRDGNTEAFF. CDR3 coding DNA: TGTGCCAGCAGAGACGGGAACACTGAAGCTTTCTTT.

In this sample, this clonotype turned up many times. The V and J genes are TRBV20-1 and TRBJ2-7; 10 bases are a match to TRBD1. Per germline, CDR1 DFQATT and CDR2 SNEGSKA (reference sequence). Trimming removed 1 base from V and 5 bases from J; junction bases left unmatched: 5. This CDR3 has 14 residues. CDR3 nucleotides: TGCAGTGCTAGAGGGGGACAGGGGCAAGACGAGCAGTACTTC. Residues: CSARGGQGQDEQYF.

J is TRBJ2-3 and V is TRBV6-5; D gene unclear. Germline CDR1 MNHEY, CDR2 SVGAGI. V lost 4 bases and J 3 bases, leaving 11 bases between the germline ends. The CDR3 consists of 14 residues. The CDR3 DNA reads TGTGCCAGCAGTTCCCGGGTGCCGACAGATACGCAGTATTTT. As protein: CASSSRVPTDTQYF.

This clonotype has more than one count but fewer than ten. This sequence joins TRBV6-1 and TRBJ2-5; unclear D gene. The V end lost 6 bases, the J end lost 0 bases, and 14 bases lay between the germline ends. The CDR3 extends over 15 amino acids. Looked up from germline, CDR1 is MNHNS and CDR2 is SASEGT. The CDR3: CASSLSGPYQETQYF. CDR3 sequence (DNA): TGTGCCAGCAGCCTGTCTGGACCCTACCAAGAGACCCAGTACTTC.

This clonotype showed up many times. This chain connects TRBV5-1 to TRBJ2-1, with 9 bases fitting TRBD2. V lost 3 bases and J lost 5; bases outside the gene matches: 9. The CDR3 runs 16 residues. Germline V gene sequence: CDR1 SGHRS, CDR2 YFSETQ. CDR3 in DNA: TGCGCCAGCAGCTACCTTCCGGGACTAGCACACAATGAGCAGTTCTTC. This sequence encodes CASSYLPGLAHNEQFF.

This clonotype was observed at least ten times. The rearrangement joins TRBV18 to TRBJ1-4; 9 nucleotides line up with TRBD1. This CDR3 spans 14 amino acids. V lost 5 bases, J lost 8 bases, and 6 bases stayed unmatched. CDR1 is KGHSH and CDR2 is LQKENI in the germline V gene. This chain's CDR3 is CASSTDRGAEKLFF. CDR3 DNA sequence: TGTGCCAGCTCAACGGACAGGGGTGCAGAAAAACTGTTTTTT.

This clonotype was observed many times. The CDR3 region is CASIGDENTEAFF. DNA for the CDR3: TGTGCCAGTATAGGGGACGAGAACACTGAAGCTTTCTTT. The chain links TRBV19 to TRBJ1-1, with D perhaps matching TRBD1 (5 bases). The CDR3 covers 13 residues. With 7 bases removed from V and 1 base from J, the gap between germline ends came to 10 bases. CDR1 and CDR2 (germline): LNHDA, SQIVND (reference sequence).

This clonotype has ten or more counts. The chain carries TRBV10-3 and TRBJ2-3, with TRBD2 matching 14 bases. The CDR3 extends over 16 amino acids. Trimming at V came to 7 bases and at J to 5 bases, leaving 8 bases not matched to a gene. Per germline, CDR1 ENHRY and CDR2 SYGVKD. The CDR3 reads CAINPGLAGGLDTQYF. The CDR3 DNA follows: TGTGCCATCAACCCCGGACTAGCGGGAGGCCTAGATACGCAGTATTTT.